This record concerns one TCR beta chain sequence. Its target antigen remains unknown. Base qualities are not at hand, and no much larger clone is one base apart. TCRbeta CDR3 regions were amplified from genomic DNA by means of the immunoSEQ Assay, a bias-controlled multiplex PCR. In the paper's pipeline: The number of nucleated cells in each sample was estimated by amplification of reference gene primers within the assay. To quantify the absolute abundance of each unique TCRbeta CDR3 rearrangement, sequence reads were collapsed and filtered. For each sample, productive Simpson clonality was calculated by taking the square root of Simpson's diversity index across productive rearrangements. Sourced from immuneACCESS, this table was stored by TCRdb with only in-frame sequences that have V and J called. A share of the clones is absent; for the studies checked, an unresolved V gene accounts for under half, and the remainder has no known explanation. The V and J calls and clone size are taken from that table; D and trimming were inferred from the DNA. The sample data list around 95,000 clones, and about nine tenths of these were observed just once. Approximately 2% of the sample comes from the top ten.

Reading from cysteine to phenylalanine, the CDR3 counts 16 amino acids. Only CDR3 DNA is held: 48 bases, read in frame from base 1. V and J lose 2 bases and 11 bases, and a span of 22 bases separates them. CDR1 and CDR2 were assigned from the germline V gene as MDHEN and SYDVKM. Collaborating institutions collected whole blood in K2EDTA tubes following their own protocols. For TCRbeta analysis, collaborators shipped samples as frozen whole blood, isolated PBMCs, or DNA extracted from either of those sample types. The data derive from a study of blood T cell repertoires in COVID-19 (TCRdb year 2020). For the study in its entirety: Collaborator samples came from the United States, Italy and Spain and covered acute and convalescent phases of COVID-19. The prospective study material was composed of cDNA or gDNA derived from T cells, B-cell-depleted T cells, or PBMCs. The dataset comprised deeply sampled blood TCRbeta repertoires from subjects exposed to, actively infected with, or recovered from COVID-19. A freely available public database, intended as a resource for researchers studying the immune response to SARS-CoV-2, is where the repertoires were released. The samples were drawn from two sources: the first 160 participants of the ongoing ImmuneRACE study, and fewer than 1,500 subjects contributed by 6 global collaborators. Sample metadata almost always included a de-identified subject ID, COVID-19 status, age in years and sex. HLA class I and class II types, where available, came from metadata supplied by the sample provider rather than from assay-based typing.

Overall results and qualifications from the work: How much clinical and demographic metadata was included differed by source and by participant, and the metadata was provided uncurated.

The source of this sequence is a man aged 45 to 65 with active COVID-19. What was sequenced was peripheral blood. The chain links TRBV28 with TRBJ1-5; the best D guess is TRBD1, with 5 bases matching. The encoded CDR3 is CASSLHGTAGTATQHF. The nucleotide sequence is TGTGCCAGCAGTTTACACGGGACGGCGGGAACTGCTACCCAGCATTTT.